These 20 T cell receptor beta chains were sequenced from one sample in a study of vaccination and CD4 T cells after COVID-19. These TCRs' antigens remain unknown. Time point noted: late sampling 161 to 241 days after vaccination in three convalescent patients. Treatment denoted: approximately 9-day PBMC culture with coronavirus spike peptide pools or control peptides (ViraFEST assay). Once obtained from cultured CD4+ T cells, the DNA was sequenced using the Oncomine TCR Beta short-read assay. TCRdb analysed the PCR reads with MiXCR anew, one entry per CDR3 protein. The data contain around 25,000 distinct CDR3 sequences, 40% to 50% of them singletons. The starting material was CD4+ T cells from blood, cultured in vitro, obtained about 7 months after SARS-CoV-2 vaccination. These receptors were collected from a human donor who had recovered from COVID-19.

The V gene is TRBV4-2, the J gene TRBJ1-2; 7 nucleotides match TRBD1. J lost 4 bases, V lost 0 bases, and 8 bases had no gene match. The germline gives CDR1 LGHNA, CDR2 YNFKEQ. The CDR3 sequence is 16 residues long. DNA for the CDR3: TGTGCCAGCAGCCAAGAAAGGGTAGGGGGCACCTATGGCTACACCTTC. It specifies CASSQERVGGTYGYTF.

The chain joins TRBV25-1 to TRBJ1-1; TRBD1 aligns across 7 bases. V was clipped by 8 bases and J by 5 bases; unmatched bases: 8. The germline gives CDR1 MGHDK, CDR2 SYGVNS. There are 13 residues in the CDR3. Here the CDR3 reads CASATGLLTEAFF. The CDR3 nucleotides read TGTGCCAGCGCGACAGGGTTACTGACTGAAGCTTTCTTT.

Of note for this clonotype: A read error may be the cause here, since a much bigger clone is one base away. The conserved final phenylalanine or tryptophan is absent from the CDR3, which likely points to a read error. The chain couples TRBV2 to TRBJ2-3; no firm D call. This CDR3 has 13 amino acids. V was trimmed by 6 bases and J by 0 bases, leaving 7 bases between them. Germline-derived CDR1 and CDR2 are SNHLY and FYNNEI. CDR3 in DNA: TGTGCCAGCAGGGTGTCTAGCACAGATACGCAGTATTCT. Translating it yields CASRVSSTDTQYS.

This clonotype showed up just a few times. This rearrangement joins TRBV20-1 to TRBJ1-1; D perhaps matches TRBD1 (5 bases). Trimming shortened V by 2 bases and J by 10 bases, and 23 bases separated the two germline ends. Per germline, CDR1 DFQATT and CDR2 SNEGSKA (reference sequence). This CDR3 spans 15 amino acids. The CDR3 sequence is CSARRSQGGLNSAFF. Here the CDR3 DNA reads TGCAGTGCTAGAAGAAGTCAGGGTGGCCTTAACTCAGCTTTCTTT.

V usage is TRBV28 and J usage is TRBJ2-1; no firm D call. The CDR3 consists of 17 residues. Per the germline V gene, CDR1 is MDHEN and CDR2 is SYDVKM. Trimming took 5 bases from V and 7 from J, leaving 24 bases between them. The chain's CDR3 is CASSQNDSPVLWNEQFF. As DNA, the CDR3 is TGTGCCAGCAGTCAAAACGACTCCCCTGTTCTCTGGAATGAGCAGTTCTTC. The entire variable domain, with the rest obtained from reference TRBV28 and TRBJ2-1, is as follows: DVKVTQSSRYLVKRTGEKVFLECVQDMDHENMFWYRQDPGLGLRLIYFSYDVKMKEKGDIPEGYSVSREKKERFSLILESASTNQTSMYLCASSQNDSPVLWNEQFFGPGTRLTVL.

This CDR3 reads CSALNSGSTDTQYF. The CDR3 bases are TGCAGTGCCCTGAATAGCGGGAGCACAGATACGCAGTATTTT. The J gene is TRBJ2-3, the V gene TRBV20-1; 7 bases map to TRBD2. With V trimmed by 6 bases and J by 0 bases, 6 bases remained unmatched. Germline assignment: CDR1 DFQATT and CDR2 SNEGSKA (reference sequence). CDR3 size: 14 residues.

Written as DNA, the CDR3 is TGTGCCAGCAGGGTCATATTGAGTAACTATGGCTACACCTTC. Translated, it gives CASRVILSNYGYTF. V usage is TRBV2 and J usage is TRBJ1-2; D gene ambiguous. Trimming took off 6 bases at V and 1 base at J, with 12 bases between the two ends. Looked up from germline, CDR1 is SNHLY and CDR2 is FYNNEI. This CDR3 comprises 14 residues.

The rearrangement joins TRBV7-6 to TRBJ1-2, with D maybe TRBD1 (6 bases). In germline, CDR1 is SGHVS, CDR2 FNYEAQ. The CDR3 length is 12 residues. V was shortened by 2 bases and J by 9 bases, with 10 bases between the two germline ends. In nucleotides, the CDR3 is TGTGCCAGCAGCTTATGGCGGGACAGCTACACCTTC. The encoded protein is CASSLWRDSYTF.

This sequence joins TRBV2 and TRBJ1-2, with 8 bases identical to TRBD1. The CDR3 runs to 15 residues. V trimming: 7 bases; J trimming: 4 bases; junction bases outside the gene matches: 11. Per germline, CDR1 SNHLY and CDR2 FYNNEI. The CDR3 DNA is TGTGCCAGCACCAGGACAGGGACAAGGGGCTATGGCTACACCTTC. It encodes CASTRTGTRGYGYTF. Full variable domain (remainder filled in from reference TRBV2 and TRBJ1-2): EPEVTQTPSHQVTQMGQEVILRCVPISNHLYFYWYRQILGQKVEFLVSFYNNEISEKSEIFDDQFSVERPDGSNFTLKIRSTKLEDSAMYFCASTRTGTRGYGYTFGSGTRLTVV.

The chain is built from TRBV28 and TRBJ1-2, with 7 positions matching TRBD1. From germline, CDR1 is MDHEN and CDR2 SYDVKM. The CDR3 is made up of 16 amino acids. V was pared by 4 bases and J by 2 bases, with 10 bases of the junction left unmatched. The DNA for the CDR3 is TGTGCCAGCAGTTCCTGGGGGACAGACGCGAACTATGGCTACACCTTC. Its translation is CASSSWGTDANYGYTF.

The sample holds a few counts of this clonotype. The J gene is TRBJ1-5, the V gene TRBV20-1; the D gene is possibly TRBD1 (5 bases). Germline assignment: CDR1 DFQATT and CDR2 SNEGSKA (reference sequence). The CDR3 spans 14 residues. Trimming pared 2 bases from V and 4 bases from J, leaving 12 bases between. For the CDR3, the DNA is TGCAGTGCTAGACTCAAGCGGGGGAATCAGCCCCAGCATTTT. Its protein product is CSARLKRGNQPQHF.

V usage is TRBV10-3 and J usage is TRBJ2-7; 7 bases line up with TRBD1. The germline V gene has CDR1 ENHRY and CDR2 SYGVKD. This CDR3 comprises 14 residues. V lost 3 bases and J lost 7; bases outside the gene matches: 9. CDR3 in DNA: TGTGCCATCAGTGAAGACAGGGCCCTTGGGGAGCAGTACTTC. This encodes CAISEDRALGEQYF.

This chain connects TRBV7-9 to TRBJ2-2, with D uncertain. CDR1 is SEHNR and CDR2 is FQNEAQ in the germline V gene (reference sequence). V was clipped by 0 bases and J by 4 bases, with 3 bases between them. The CDR3 is 13 residues long. The CDR3 protein is CASSLASTGELFF. Written as DNA, the CDR3 is TGTGCCAGCAGCTTAGCCTCCACCGGGGAGCTGTTTTTT.

In its sample, this clonotype is medium-sized. V usage is TRBV19 and J usage is TRBJ1-1; TRBD1 aligns across 9 bases. V lost 4 bases and J lost 6; bases outside the gene matches: 6. This CDR3 is 14 amino acids long. CDR1 and CDR2 (germline): LNHDA, SQIVND (reference sequence). CDR3 bases: TGTGCCAGTAGTAGGGGACAGGGTACTGCTGAAGCTTTCTTT. This encodes CASSRGQGTAEAFF.

The chain has TRBV27 and TRBJ2-3; D not resolved. V lost 6 bases and J 3 bases, leaving 1 base between the germline ends. The CDR3 is 10 amino acids. The germline V gene encodes CDR1 MNHEY and CDR2 SMNVEV (reference sequence). The CDR3 DNA reads as TGTGCCAGCAGAACAGATACGCAGTATTTT. This gives the protein CASRTDTQYF.

The V call is TRBV20-1, the J call TRBJ2-2; 9 nucleotides line up with TRBD2. The germline V gene has CDR1 DFQATT and CDR2 SNEGSKA (reference sequence). Trimming at V came to 7 bases and at J to 1 base, leaving 4 bases not matched to a gene. The CDR3 has 14 residues. The CDR3 loop is CSGRTSENTGELFF. The CDR3 DNA reads TGCAGTGGGAGGACTAGCGAGAACACCGGGGAGCTGTTTTTT.

The chain uses TRBV6-1 and TRBJ1-3; tentative D call: TRBD1 (6 bases). Germline V gives CDR1 MNHNS, CDR2 SASEGT. There are 14 residues in the CDR3. V was shortened by 8 bases and J by 0 bases, with 11 bases between the two germline ends. This chain's CDR3 is CASATGRSGNTIYF. DNA of the CDR3: TGTGCCAGCGCCACAGGGCGCTCTGGAAACACCATATATTTT.

The genes are TRBV24-1 and TRBJ2-7; 11 bases align to TRBD2. In germline, CDR1 is KGHDR, CDR2 SFDVKD. The CDR3 extends over 15 amino acids. The J segment lost 4 bases and the V segment lost 5 bases, leaving 6 bases of the junction unmatched. The chain's CDR3 is CATSASGRTAYEQYF. Written as DNA, the CDR3 is TGTGCCACCAGTGCTAGCGGGAGGACCGCATACGAGCAGTACTTC.

The V call is TRBV28, the J call TRBJ1-5, with a weak D call TRBD1 (5 bases). This CDR3 has 13 residues. The ends were cut back, 6 bases at V and 5 bases at J, with 11 bases in the middle. Germline V gene data show CDR1 as MDHEN and CDR2 as SYDVKM. CDR3 sequence reads: CASRIQGYQPQHF. The CDR3 nucleotides read TGTGCCAGCAGGATCCAGGGTTATCAGCCCCAGCATTTT.

J is TRBJ2-7 and V is TRBV7-9; TRBD2 aligns across 10 bases. This CDR3 is built from 14 residues. Germline trimming cut 4 bases from V and 3 bases from J; bases unmatched to any gene: 3. CDR1 SEHNR and CDR2 FQNEAQ come from the germline V gene (reference sequence). The CDR3 nucleotides are TGTGCCAGCAGCTCCTGGACTAGCGGCTACGAGCAGTACTTC. This encodes CASSSWTSGYEQYF.